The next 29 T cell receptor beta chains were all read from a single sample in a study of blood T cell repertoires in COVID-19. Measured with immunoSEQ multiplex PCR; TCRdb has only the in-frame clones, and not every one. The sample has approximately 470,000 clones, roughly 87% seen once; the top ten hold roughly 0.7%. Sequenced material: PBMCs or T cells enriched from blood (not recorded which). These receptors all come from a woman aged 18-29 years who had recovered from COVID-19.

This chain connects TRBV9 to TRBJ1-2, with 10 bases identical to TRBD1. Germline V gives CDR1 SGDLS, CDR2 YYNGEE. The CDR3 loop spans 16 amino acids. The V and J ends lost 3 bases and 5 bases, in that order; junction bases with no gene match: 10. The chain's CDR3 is CASSGLLGQGIYGYTF. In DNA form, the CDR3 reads TGTGCCAGCAGCGGCCTTTTGGGACAGGGGATTTATGGCTACACCTTC.

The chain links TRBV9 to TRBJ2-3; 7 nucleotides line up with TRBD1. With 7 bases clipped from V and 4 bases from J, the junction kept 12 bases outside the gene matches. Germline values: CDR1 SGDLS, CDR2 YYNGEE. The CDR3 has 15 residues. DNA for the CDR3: TGTGCCAGCCGGGCCGGAACAGGGGTTGCAGATACGCAGTATTTT. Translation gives CASRAGTGVADTQYF.

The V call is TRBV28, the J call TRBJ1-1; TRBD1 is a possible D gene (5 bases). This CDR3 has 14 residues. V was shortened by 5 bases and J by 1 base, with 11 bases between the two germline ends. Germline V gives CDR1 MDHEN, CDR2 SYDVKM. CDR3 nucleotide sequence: TGTGCCAGCAGTAGGGACTTTCGGAACACTGAAGCTTTCTTT. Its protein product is CASSRDFRNTEAFF.

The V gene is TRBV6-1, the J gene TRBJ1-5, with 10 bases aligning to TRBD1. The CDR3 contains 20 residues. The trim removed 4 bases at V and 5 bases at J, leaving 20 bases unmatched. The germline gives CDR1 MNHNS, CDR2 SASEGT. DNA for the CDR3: TGTGCCAGCAGTGCTCCGCCGGGACAGGGGCCACACTCTTTGTATCAGCCCCAGCATTTT. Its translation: CASSAPPGQGPHSLYQPQHF.

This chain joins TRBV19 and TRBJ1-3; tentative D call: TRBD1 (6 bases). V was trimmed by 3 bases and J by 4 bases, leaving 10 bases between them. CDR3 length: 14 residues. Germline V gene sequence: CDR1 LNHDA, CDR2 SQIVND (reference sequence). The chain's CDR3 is CASSIGGPGNTIYF. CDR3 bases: TGTGCCAGTAGTATCGGGGGGCCAGGAAACACCATATATTTT.

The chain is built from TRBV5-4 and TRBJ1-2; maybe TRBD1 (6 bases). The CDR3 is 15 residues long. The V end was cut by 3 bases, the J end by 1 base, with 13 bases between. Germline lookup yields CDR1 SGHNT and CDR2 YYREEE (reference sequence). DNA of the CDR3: TGTGCCAGCAGCTCCGGTCTCAGGGGTAACTATGGCTACACCTTC. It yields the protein CASSSGLRGNYGYTF.

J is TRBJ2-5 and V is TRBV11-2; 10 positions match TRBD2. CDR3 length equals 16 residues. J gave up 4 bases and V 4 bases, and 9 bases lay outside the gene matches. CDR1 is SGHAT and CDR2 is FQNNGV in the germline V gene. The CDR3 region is CASSSNKRGGGETQYF. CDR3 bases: TGTGCCAGCAGCTCGAACAAGCGGGGGGGCGGAGAGACCCAGTACTTC.

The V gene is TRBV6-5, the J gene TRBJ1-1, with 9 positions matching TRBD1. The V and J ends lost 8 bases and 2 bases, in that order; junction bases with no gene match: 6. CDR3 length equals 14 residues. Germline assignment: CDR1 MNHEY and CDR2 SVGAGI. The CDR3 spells CASVQGAINTEAFF. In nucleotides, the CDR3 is TGTGCCAGCGTACAGGGGGCTATTAACACTGAAGCTTTCTTT.

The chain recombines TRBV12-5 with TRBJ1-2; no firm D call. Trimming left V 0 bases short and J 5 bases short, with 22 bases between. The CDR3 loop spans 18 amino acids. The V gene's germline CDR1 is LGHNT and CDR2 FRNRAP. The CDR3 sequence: CASGLVLPGVFGRYGYTF. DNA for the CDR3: TGTGCTAGTGGTTTGGTCCTACCGGGAGTTTTTGGGAGGTATGGCTACACCTTC.

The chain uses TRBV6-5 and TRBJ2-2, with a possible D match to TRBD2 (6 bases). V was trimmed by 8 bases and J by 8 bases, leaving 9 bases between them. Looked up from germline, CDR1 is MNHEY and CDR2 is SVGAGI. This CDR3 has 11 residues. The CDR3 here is CASSAGGELFF. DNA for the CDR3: TGTGCCAGCTCTGCGGGGGGGGAGCTGTTTTTT.

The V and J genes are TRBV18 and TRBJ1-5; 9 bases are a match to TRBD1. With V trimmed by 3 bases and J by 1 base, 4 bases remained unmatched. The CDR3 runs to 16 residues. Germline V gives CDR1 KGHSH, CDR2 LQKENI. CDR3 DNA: TGTGCCAGCTCACCCACGACAGGGGGGAGCAATCAGCCCCAGCATTTT. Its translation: CASSPTTGGSNQPQHF.

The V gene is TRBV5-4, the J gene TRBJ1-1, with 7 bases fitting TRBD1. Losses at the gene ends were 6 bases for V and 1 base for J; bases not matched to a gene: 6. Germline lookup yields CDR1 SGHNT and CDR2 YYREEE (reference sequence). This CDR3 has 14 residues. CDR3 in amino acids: CASIPGTANTEAFF. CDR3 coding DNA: TGTGCCAGCATTCCTGGGACAGCGAACACTGAAGCTTTCTTT. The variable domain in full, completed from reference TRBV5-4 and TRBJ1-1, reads ETGVTQSPTHLIKTRGQQVTLRCSSQSGHNTVSWYQQALGQGPQFIFQYYREEENGRGNFPPRFSGLQFPNYSSELNVNALELDDSALYLCASIPGTANTEAFFGQGTRLTVV.

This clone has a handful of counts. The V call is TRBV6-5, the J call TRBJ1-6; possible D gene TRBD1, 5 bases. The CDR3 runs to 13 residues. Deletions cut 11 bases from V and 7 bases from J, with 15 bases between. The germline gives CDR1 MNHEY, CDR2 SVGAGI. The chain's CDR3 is CAASRGRNSPLHF. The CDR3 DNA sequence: TGTGCCGCCTCCCGGGGGAGGAATTCACCCCTCCACTTT.

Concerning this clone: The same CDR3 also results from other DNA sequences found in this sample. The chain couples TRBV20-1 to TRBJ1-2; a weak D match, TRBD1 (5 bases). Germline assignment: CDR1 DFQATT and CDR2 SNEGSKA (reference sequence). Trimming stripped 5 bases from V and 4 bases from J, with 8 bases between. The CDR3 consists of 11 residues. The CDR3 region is CSAFDSYGYTF. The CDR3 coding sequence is TGCAGTGCTTTTGACAGCTATGGCTACACCTTC.

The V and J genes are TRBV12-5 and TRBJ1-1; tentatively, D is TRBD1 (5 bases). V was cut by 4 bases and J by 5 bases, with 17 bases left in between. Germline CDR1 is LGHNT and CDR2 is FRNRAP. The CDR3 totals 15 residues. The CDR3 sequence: CASGSRRAPGTEAFF. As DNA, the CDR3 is TGTGCTAGTGGTTCCCGCCGGGCCCCAGGGACTGAAGCTTTCTTT.

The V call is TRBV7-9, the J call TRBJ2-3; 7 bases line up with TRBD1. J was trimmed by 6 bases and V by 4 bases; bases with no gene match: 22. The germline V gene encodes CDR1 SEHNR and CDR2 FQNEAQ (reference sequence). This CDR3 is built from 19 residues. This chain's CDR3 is CASSSRTGPGPGHRDTQYF. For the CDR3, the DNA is TGTGCCAGCAGCTCCCGGACAGGTCCGGGGCCAGGCCACAGGGATACGCAGTATTTT.

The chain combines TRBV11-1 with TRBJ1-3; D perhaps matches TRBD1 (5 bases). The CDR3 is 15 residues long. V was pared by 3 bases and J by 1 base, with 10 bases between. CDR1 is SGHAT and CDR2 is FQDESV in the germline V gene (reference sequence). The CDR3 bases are TGTGCCAGCAGCTTCCAGACAGAGTCTGGAAACACCATATATTTT. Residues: CASSFQTESGNTIYF.

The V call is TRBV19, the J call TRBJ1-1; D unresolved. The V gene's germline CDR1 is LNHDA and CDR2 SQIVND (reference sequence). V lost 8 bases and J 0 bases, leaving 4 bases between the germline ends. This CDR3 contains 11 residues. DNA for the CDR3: TGTGCCAGTCTAATGAACACTGAAGCTTTCTTT. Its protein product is CASLMNTEAFF.

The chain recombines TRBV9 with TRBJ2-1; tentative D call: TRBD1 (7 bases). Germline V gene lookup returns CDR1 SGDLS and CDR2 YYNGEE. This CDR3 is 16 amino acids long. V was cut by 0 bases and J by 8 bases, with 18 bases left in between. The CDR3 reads CASSVEGAGGGYEQFF. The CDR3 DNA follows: TGTGCCAGCAGCGTAGAAGGGGCAGGGGGAGGATATGAGCAGTTCTTC. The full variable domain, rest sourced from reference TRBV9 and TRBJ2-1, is DSGVTQTPKHLITATGQRVTLRCSPRSGDLSVYWYQQSLDQGLQFLIQYYNGEERAKGNILERFSAQQFPDLHSELNLSSLELGDSALYFCASSVEGAGGGYEQFFGPGTRLTVL.

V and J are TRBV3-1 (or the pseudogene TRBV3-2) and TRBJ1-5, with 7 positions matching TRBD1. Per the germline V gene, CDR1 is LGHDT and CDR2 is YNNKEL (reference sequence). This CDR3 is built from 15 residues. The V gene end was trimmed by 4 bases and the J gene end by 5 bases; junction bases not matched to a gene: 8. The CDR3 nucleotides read TGTGCCAGCAGCCTTCGGTCTACAGGGGATCAGCCCCAGCATTTT. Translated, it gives CASSLRSTGDQPQHF.

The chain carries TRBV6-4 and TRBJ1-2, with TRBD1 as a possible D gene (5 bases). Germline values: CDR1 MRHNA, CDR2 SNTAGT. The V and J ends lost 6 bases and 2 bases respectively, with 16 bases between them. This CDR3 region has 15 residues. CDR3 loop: CASRYSGDGNYGYTF. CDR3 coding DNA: TGTGCCAGCAGATACAGCGGGGACGGCAACTATGGCTACACCTTC.

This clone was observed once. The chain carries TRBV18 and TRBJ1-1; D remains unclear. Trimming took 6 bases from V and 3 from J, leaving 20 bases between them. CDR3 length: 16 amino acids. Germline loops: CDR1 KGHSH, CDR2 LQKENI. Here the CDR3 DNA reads TGTGCCAGCTCCCCTACTGGGGAGGGTCGGTACACTGAAGCTTTCTTT. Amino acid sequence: CASSPTGEGRYTEAFF.

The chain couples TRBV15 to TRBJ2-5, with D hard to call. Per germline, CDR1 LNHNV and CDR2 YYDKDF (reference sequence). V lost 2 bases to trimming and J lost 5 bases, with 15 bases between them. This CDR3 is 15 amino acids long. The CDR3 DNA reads TGTGCCACCAGCAGACCCTCCACAGTAACTGAGACCCAGTACTTC. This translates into CATSRPSTVTETQYF.

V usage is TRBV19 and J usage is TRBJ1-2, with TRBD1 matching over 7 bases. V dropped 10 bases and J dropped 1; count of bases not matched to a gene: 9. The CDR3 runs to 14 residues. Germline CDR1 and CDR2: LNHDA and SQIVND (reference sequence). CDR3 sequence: CATARDSYNYGYTF. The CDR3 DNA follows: TGTGCCACCGCCCGGGACAGCTATAACTATGGCTACACCTTC.

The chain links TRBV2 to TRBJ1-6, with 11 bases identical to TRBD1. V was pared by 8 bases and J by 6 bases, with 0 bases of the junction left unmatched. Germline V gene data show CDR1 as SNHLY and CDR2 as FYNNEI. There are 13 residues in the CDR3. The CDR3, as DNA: TGTGCCAGCGGGACAGGGGGTAATTCACCCCTCCACTTT. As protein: CASGTGGNSPLHF.

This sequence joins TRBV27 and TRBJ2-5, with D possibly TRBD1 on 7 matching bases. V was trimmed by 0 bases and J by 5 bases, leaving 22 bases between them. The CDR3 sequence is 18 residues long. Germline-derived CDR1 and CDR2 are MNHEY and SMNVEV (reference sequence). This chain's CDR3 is CASSLSPLDAGGYETQYF. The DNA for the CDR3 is TGTGCCAGCAGTTTATCCCCACTTGACGCAGGGGGGTATGAGACCCAGTACTTC.

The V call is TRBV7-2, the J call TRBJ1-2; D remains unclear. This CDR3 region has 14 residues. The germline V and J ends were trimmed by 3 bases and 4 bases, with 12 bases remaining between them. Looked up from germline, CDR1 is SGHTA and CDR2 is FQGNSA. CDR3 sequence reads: CASSFIIPLYGYTF. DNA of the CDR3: TGTGCCAGCAGCTTTATTATCCCCCTCTATGGCTACACCTTC.

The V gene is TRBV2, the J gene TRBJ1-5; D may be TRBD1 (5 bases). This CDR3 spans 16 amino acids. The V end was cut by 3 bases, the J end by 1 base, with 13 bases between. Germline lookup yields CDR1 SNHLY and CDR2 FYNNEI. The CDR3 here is CASSEGGGRSNQPQHF. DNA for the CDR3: TGTGCCAGCAGTGAGGGGGGAGGGAGAAGCAATCAGCCCCAGCATTTT.

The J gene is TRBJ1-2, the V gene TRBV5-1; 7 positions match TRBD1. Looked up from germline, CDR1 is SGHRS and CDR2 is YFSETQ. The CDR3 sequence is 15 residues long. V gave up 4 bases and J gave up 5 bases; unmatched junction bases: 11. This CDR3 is CASSPGTAPEYGYTF. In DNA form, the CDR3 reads TGCGCCAGCAGCCCAGGGACAGCCCCTGAATATGGCTACACCTTC.